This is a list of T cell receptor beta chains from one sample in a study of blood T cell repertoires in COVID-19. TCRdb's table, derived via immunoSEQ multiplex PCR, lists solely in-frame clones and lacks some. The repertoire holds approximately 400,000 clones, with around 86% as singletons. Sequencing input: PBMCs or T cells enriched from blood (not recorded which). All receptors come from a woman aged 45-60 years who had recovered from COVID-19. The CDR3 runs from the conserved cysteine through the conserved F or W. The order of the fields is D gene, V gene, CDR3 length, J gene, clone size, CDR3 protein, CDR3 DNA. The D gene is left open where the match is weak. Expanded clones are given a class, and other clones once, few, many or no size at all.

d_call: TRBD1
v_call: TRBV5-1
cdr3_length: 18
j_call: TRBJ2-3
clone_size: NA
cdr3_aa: CASSLTWAGQGNPDTQYF
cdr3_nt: TGCGCCAGCAGCTTGACCTGGGCGGGACAGGGGAATCCAGATACGCAGTATTTT

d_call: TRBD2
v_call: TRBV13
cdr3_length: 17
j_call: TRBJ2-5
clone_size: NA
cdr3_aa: CASSLLTSGGPQETQYF
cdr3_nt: TGTGCCAGCAGCTTATTGACTAGCGGGGGGCCACAAGAGACCCAGTACTTC

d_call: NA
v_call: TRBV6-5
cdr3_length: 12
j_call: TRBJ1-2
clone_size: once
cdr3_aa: CASRNPPGGYTF
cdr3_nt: TGTGCCAGCAGGAATCCCCCGGGTGGCTACACCTTC

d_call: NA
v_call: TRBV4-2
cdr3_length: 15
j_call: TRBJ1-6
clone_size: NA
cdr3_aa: CASSQGLLSSSPLHF
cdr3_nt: TGTGCCAGCAGCCAAGGTTTACTATCCTCCTCACCCCTCCACTTT

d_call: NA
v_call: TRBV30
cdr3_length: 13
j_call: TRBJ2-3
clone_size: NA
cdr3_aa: CAWTYSGTDTQYF
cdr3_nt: TGTGCCTGGACCTACTCGGGCACAGATACGCAGTATTTT

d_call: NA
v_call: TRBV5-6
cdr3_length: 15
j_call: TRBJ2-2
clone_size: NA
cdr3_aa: CASSLGGEYTGELFF
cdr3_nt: TGTGCCAGCAGCTTGGGCGGGGAATACACCGGGGAGCTGTTTTTT

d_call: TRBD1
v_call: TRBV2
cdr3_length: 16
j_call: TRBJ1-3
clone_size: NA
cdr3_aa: CASSQGTGGSGNTIYF
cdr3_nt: TGTGCCAGCAGCCAAGGGACAGGGGGAAGTGGAAACACCATATATTTT

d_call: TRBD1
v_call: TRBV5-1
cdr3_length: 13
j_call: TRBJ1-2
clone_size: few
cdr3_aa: CASSLEDRGRYTF
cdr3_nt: TGCGCCAGCAGCTTGGAGGACAGGGGGCGCTACACCTTC

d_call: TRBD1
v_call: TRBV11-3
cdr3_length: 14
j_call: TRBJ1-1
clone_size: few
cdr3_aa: CASSWTGGGTEAFF
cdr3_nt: TGTGCCAGCAGTTGGACAGGGGGTGGGACTGAAGCTTTCTTT

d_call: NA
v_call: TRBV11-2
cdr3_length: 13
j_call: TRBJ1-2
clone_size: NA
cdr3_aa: CASSLAAGGGYTF
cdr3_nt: TGTGCCAGCAGCTTAGCGGCAGGTGGCGGCTACACCTTC

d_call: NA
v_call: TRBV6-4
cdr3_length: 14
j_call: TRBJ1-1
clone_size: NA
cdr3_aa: CASSYRVFNTEAFF
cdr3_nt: TGTGCCAGCAGCTACAGGGTTTTTAACACTGAAGCTTTCTTT

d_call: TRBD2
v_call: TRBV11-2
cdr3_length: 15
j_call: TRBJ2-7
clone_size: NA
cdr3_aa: CASRRAGGLSYEQYF
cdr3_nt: TGTGCCAGCAGGCGGGCGGGAGGTCTTTCCTACGAGCAGTACTTC

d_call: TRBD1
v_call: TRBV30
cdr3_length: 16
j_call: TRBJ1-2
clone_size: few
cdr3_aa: CAWVVYTGERARGYTF
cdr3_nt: TGTGCCTGGGTCGTTTATACAGGGGAACGGGCACGAGGCTACACCTTC

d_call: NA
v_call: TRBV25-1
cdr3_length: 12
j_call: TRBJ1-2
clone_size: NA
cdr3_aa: CASSKNQGGYTF
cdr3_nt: TGTGCCAGCTCAAAGAATCAGGGGGGCTACACCTTC

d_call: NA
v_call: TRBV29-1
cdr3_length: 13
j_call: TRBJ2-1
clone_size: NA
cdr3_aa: CSAETDAYNEQFF
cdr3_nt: TGCAGCGCTGAGACTGATGCCTACAATGAGCAGTTCTTC

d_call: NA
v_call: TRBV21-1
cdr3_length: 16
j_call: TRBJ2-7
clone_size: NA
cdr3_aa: CASSKRKETGTYEQYF
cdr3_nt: TGTGCCAGCAGCAAACGAAAGGAAACAGGAACATACGAGCAGTACTTC

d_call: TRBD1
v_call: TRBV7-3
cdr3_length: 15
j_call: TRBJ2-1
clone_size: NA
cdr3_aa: CASSLTGDSYNEQFF
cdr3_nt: TGTGCCAGCAGCTTGACAGGGGATTCCTACAATGAGCAGTTCTTC

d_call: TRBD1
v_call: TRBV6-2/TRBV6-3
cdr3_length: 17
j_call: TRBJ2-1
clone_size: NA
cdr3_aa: CASSFPLGQGARIEQFF
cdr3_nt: TGTGCCAGCAGTTTCCCATTGGGACAGGGGGCTCGGATTGAGCAGTTCTTC

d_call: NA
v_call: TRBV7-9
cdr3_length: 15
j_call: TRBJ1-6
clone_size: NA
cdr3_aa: CASSLAGGANSPLHF
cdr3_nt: TGTGCCAGCAGCTTAGCGGGGGGAGCTAATTCACCCCTCCACTTT

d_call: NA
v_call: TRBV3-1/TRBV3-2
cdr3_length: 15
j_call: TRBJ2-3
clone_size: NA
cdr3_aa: CASSQSGAGTDTQYF
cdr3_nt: TGTGCCAGCAGCCAATCGGGAGCTGGCACAGATACGCAGTATTTT

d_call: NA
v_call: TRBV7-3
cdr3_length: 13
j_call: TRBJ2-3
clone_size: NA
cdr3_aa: CASRRETADTQYF
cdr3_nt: TGTGCCAGCCGGAGGGAAACCGCGGATACGCAGTATTTT

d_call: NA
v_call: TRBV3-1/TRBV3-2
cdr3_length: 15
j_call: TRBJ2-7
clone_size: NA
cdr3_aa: CASSHDNRAPYEQYF
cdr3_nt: TGTGCCAGCAGCCACGACAACCGCGCCCCCTACGAGCAGTACTTC

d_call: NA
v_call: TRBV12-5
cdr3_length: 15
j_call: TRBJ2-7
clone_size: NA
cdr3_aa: CPNPSSRINTYEQYF
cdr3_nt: TGTCCAAACCCTAGTAGCCGTATAAATACCTACGAGCAGTACTTC